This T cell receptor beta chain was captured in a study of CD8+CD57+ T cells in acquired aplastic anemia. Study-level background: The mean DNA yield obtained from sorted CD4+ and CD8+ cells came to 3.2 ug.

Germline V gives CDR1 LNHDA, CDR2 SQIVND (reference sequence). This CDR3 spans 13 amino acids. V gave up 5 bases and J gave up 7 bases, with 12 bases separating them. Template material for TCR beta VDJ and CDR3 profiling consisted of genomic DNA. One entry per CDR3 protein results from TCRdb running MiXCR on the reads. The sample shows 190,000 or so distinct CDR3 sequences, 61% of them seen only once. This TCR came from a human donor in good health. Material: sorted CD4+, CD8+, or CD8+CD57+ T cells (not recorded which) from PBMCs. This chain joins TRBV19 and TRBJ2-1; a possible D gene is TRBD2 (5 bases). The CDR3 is CASSLRGYNEQFF. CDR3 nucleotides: TGTGCCAGTAGTCTCCGGGGTTATAATGAGCAGTTCTTC.